Each of the 13 T cell receptor beta chains below was sequenced from the same sample in a study of blood T cell repertoires in COVID-19. Method: immunoSEQ multiplex PCR; TCRdb's copy keeps in-frame clones and lacks some. The table includes 60,000 or so clones, about 74% detected once. The material sequenced was peripheral blood. These receptors all come from a woman of 80 years or more with acute or convalescent COVID-19.

V usage is TRBV6-6 and J usage is TRBJ2-1; 11 bases align to TRBD2. CDR1 MNHNY and CDR2 SVGAGI come from the germline V gene (reference sequence). The CDR3 is 16 residues long. V trimming: 2 bases; J trimming: 9 bases; junction bases outside the gene matches: 9. CDR3 in amino acids: CASSYPISGRGGEQFF. CDR3 DNA sequence: TGTGCCAGCAGTTACCCCATTAGCGGGAGGGGAGGTGAGCAGTTCTTC.

V and J are TRBV15 and TRBJ2-6, with D hard to call. The germline V gene encodes CDR1 LNHNV and CDR2 YYDKDF (reference sequence). The CDR3 totals 15 residues. The germline V and J ends were trimmed by 0 bases and 2 bases, with 5 bases remaining between them. CDR3 sequence reads: CATSRDNTGANVLTF. CDR3 nucleotide sequence: TGTGCCACCAGCAGAGATAATACTGGGGCCAACGTCCTGACTTTC.

This chain uses TRBV27 with TRBJ1-5; no definite D call. This CDR3 comprises 16 residues. Trimming cost V 0 bases and J 2 bases, with 11 bases left between them. Germline V gives CDR1 MNHEY, CDR2 SMNVEV (reference sequence). This chain's CDR3 is CASSLSSGSGNQPQHF. In nucleotides, the CDR3 is TGTGCCAGCAGTTTATCATCCGGGTCGGGCAATCAGCCCCAGCATTTT.

The V gene is TRBV7-6, the J gene TRBJ2-3; D is uncertain. Trimming removed 0 bases at V and 4 bases at J, with 8 bases between. The CDR3 spans 14 residues. Looked up from germline, CDR1 is SGHVS and CDR2 is FNYEAQ. CDR3 nucleotides: TGTGCCAGCAGCTTAGCGCTTGGGCCAGATACGCAGTATTTT. Translating gives CASSLALGPDTQYF.

In this sample, this clone turned up once. This sequence joins TRBV3-1 (or the pseudogene TRBV3-2) and TRBJ2-2, with a weak D call TRBD2 (6 bases). Trimming took 1 base from V and 5 from J, leaving 11 bases between them. Germline CDR1 is LGHDT and CDR2 is YNNKEL (reference sequence). This CDR3 has 15 residues. The CDR3 region is CASSQGAGRTGELFF. CDR3 DNA sequence: TGTGCCAGCAGCCAAGGAGCAGGGAGGACCGGGGAGCTGTTTTTT.

In this sample, this clone turned up a few times. The chain has TRBV5-6 and TRBJ2-2; TRBD2 matches 9 bases. CDR3 size: 15 residues. The germline gives CDR1 SGHDT, CDR2 YYEEEE. V trimming: 7 bases; J trimming: 7 bases; junction bases outside the gene matches: 11. CDR3 protein: CASFSTGLAVGELFF. CDR3 nucleotides: TGTGCCAGCTTCAGCACGGGACTAGCAGTCGGGGAGCTGTTTTTT.

The chain combines TRBV7-2 with TRBJ2-5, with D tentatively TRBD1 (6 bases). Trimming cost V 2 bases and J 5 bases, with 9 bases left between them. The germline gives CDR1 SGHTA, CDR2 FQGNSA. The CDR3 sequence is 13 residues long. CDR3 region: CASSLMRGETQYF. CDR3 nucleotide sequence: TGTGCCAGCAGCTTAATGAGGGGGGAGACCCAGTACTTC.

This chain links TRBV2 with TRBJ2-2; 9 nucleotides line up with TRBD2. This CDR3 comprises 15 residues. Germline lookup yields CDR1 SNHLY and CDR2 FYNNEI. Trimming cost V 6 bases and J 6 bases; bases outside gene matches: 8. CDR3 residues: CASRPSSGRPGELFF. The DNA of the CDR3 is TGTGCCAGCAGGCCCTCGAGCGGGAGGCCCGGGGAGCTGTTTTTT.

V usage is TRBV7-2 and J usage is TRBJ1-3; D unclear. Germline CDR1 reads SGHTA; CDR2 reads FQGNSA. V lost 5 bases and J 0 bases, leaving 14 bases between the germline ends. This CDR3 has 16 residues. The CDR3 reads CASSLSRTFSGNTIYF. The CDR3 DNA reads as TGTGCCAGCAGCCTCTCCAGGACTTTCTCTGGAAACACCATATATTTT. Using reference TRBV7-2 and TRBJ1-3 for the parts outside the CDR3, the full variable domain is GAGVSQSPSNKVTEKGKDVELRCDPISGHTALYWYRQSLGQGLEFLIYFQGNSAPDKSGLPSDRFSAERTGGSVSTLTIQRTQQEDSAVYLCASSLSRTFSGNTIYFGEGSWLTVV.

This clone was observed a handful of times. The V call is TRBV7-2, the J call TRBJ1-2, with TRBD1 identical over 8 bases. Germline trimming cut 5 bases from V and 5 bases from J; bases unmatched to any gene: 16. CDR3 length: 17 amino acids. CDR1 is SGHTA, CDR2 FQGNSA, per germline. CDR3 in DNA: TGTGCCAGCAGCGCGATCCATCAGGGGGCGGTAGGATATGGCTACACCTTC. Protein product: CASSAIHQGAVGYGYTF.

The CDR3 loop reads CASTGPRGGELFF. As DNA, the CDR3 is TGTGCCAGCACCGGGCCCCGGGGAGGGGAGCTGTTTTTT. The genes are TRBV25-1 and TRBJ2-2; D perhaps matches TRBD2 (5 bases). Trimming left V 7 bases short and J 8 bases short, with 14 bases between. Germline V CDR1 and CDR2: MGHDK, SYGVNS. CDR3 size: 13 residues. Drawing the rest from reference TRBV25-1 and TRBJ2-2, the complete variable domain is EADIYQTPRYLVIGTGKKITLECSQTMGHDKMYWYQQDPGMELHLIHYSYGVNSTEKGDLSSESTVSRIRTEHFPLTLESARPSHTSQYLCASTGPRGGELFFGEGSRLTVL.

DNA of the CDR3: TGTGCCACCACTCCGGCGGAGGGAGGAGGCTACAATGAGCAGTTCTTC. Translation gives CATTPAEGGGYNEQFF. This chain links TRBV27 with TRBJ2-1; D might be TRBD2 (6 bases). CDR1 is MNHEY, CDR2 SMNVEV, per germline (reference sequence). CDR3 size: 16 residues. Trimming left V 10 bases short and J 3 bases short, with 22 bases between.

The chain uses TRBV27 and TRBJ2-1; no clear D gene. The CDR3 is 14 amino acids. Germline V gene lookup returns CDR1 MNHEY and CDR2 SMNVEV (reference sequence). V was cut by 6 bases and J by 1 base, with 10 bases left in between. This CDR3 is CASRPRASYNEQFF. The CDR3 nucleotides are TGTGCCAGCAGGCCTCGAGCGTCCTACAATGAGCAGTTCTTC.